This entry describes one T cell receptor beta chain. Its recognized antigen is unknown. No much larger clone exists at a distance of one base, and base qualities are not known. The sample comes from a study of blood T cell repertoires in COVID-19 (dated by TCRdb to about 2020). Broadly, across the study: Collaborator samples came from the United States, Italy and Spain and covered acute and convalescent phases of COVID-19. The material from the prospective study consisted of cDNA or gDNA derived from T cells, B-cell-depleted T cells, or PBMCs. Subjects who had been exposed to COVID-19, were actively infected with it, or had recovered from it provided the deeply sampled blood TCRbeta repertoires that made up the dataset. The repertoires were released in a freely available public database meant as a resource for research on the immune response to SARS-CoV-2. The samples were drawn from the first 160 participants of the ongoing ImmuneRACE study and from 1,254 subjects provided by 6 global collaborators. A de-identified subject ID, COVID-19 status, age in years and sex were almost always included in the sample metadata. HLA class I and class II types, where available, came from metadata supplied by the sample provider rather than from assay-based typing. The paper as a whole reports these results and caveats: The quantity of clinical and demographic metadata differed by source and by participant and was supplied without curation.

CDR1 and CDR2, looked up from the germline V gene, are SGHTS and YDEGEE. V ends up 2 bases short and J 3 bases short, with an unmatched junction base count of 1. From its cysteine to its phenylalanine, the CDR3 spans 15 amino acids. Just CDR3 DNA is preserved here, 45 bases in frame from base 1. TCRbeta CDR3 regions were amplified from genomic DNA by means of the immunoSEQ Assay, a bias-controlled multiplex PCR. From the authors' description of their analysis: Nucleated cell counts per sample were estimated from amplification of reference gene primers within the assay. To quantify the absolute abundance of each unique TCRbeta CDR3 rearrangement, sequence reads were collapsed and filtered. For each sample, productive Simpson clonality was calculated as the square root of Simpson's diversity index over productive rearrangements. In its TCRdb copy, this immuneACCESS table keeps in-frame sequences only and misses some clones. Where compared with another copy, unresolved V genes explain less than half of these, and the others have no known cause. That table furnishes V, J and clone size, whereas the DNA furnished D and trimming. The table for this sample lists approximately 260,000 clones; around 84% of them were counted only once. The ten largest clonotypes hold just over 6.5% of the sample.

Participants in the prospective study were aged roughly 18 to 89 years, lived in about two dozen United States geographic areas, and enrolled through a virtual design. To assign participants to cohorts, the prospective study relied on clinical history that participants themselves reported in a screening survey and a study questionnaire. Exposed participants had been in contact with someone with a PCR-confirmed or clinician-diagnosed COVID-19 case within 2 weeks of study entry. Mobile phlebotomists in the prospective study collected whole blood, serum and a nasopharyngeal or oropharyngeal swab from every participant. Over a roughly 2-month period, participants in the prospective study had the option of providing additional blood draws and questionnaires. Before DNA extraction, blood samples from the prospective study were shipped at room temperature or frozen.

The sequenced material came from PBMCs or T cells enriched from blood (not recorded which). This receptor chain uses TRBV5-8 and TRBJ2-3, and 12 bases in between align with TRBD2. The sequence derives from a woman between 45 and 65 years old who had been exposed to COVID-19. The nucleotides read TGTGCCAGCAGCTTCCTAGCGGGGGGGACAGATACGCAGTATTTT. This gives the protein CASSFLAGGTDTQYF.